This passage covers 5 T cell receptor beta chains from one sample sequenced in a study of blood T cell repertoires in COVID-19. Here immunoSEQ multiplex PCR was the method, and the copy in TCRdb shows in-frame clones only, minus some. This sample carries some 190,000 clones, 70% to 80% of them seen once, and the ten largest clones take just over 8.5%. Sample: peripheral blood. The receptors here all came from a woman in her 50s with active or convalescent COVID-19.

V usage is TRBV7-9 and J usage is TRBJ1-3; TRBD1 agrees at 9 bases. Germline V CDR1 and CDR2: SEHNR, FQNEAQ (reference sequence). V trimming: 6 bases; J trimming: 1 base; junction bases outside the gene matches: 13. The CDR3 runs 18 residues. The CDR3 sequence: CASSPFLGTGKSGNTIYF. CDR3 nucleotide sequence: TGTGCCAGCAGTCCGTTTTTGGGGACAGGGAAATCTGGAAACACCATATATTTT.

This chain uses TRBV7-9 with TRBJ1-2; TRBD1 is a possible D gene (6 bases). CDR3 size: 15 residues. Per the germline V gene, CDR1 is SEHNR and CDR2 is FQNEAQ (reference sequence). V was cut by 0 bases and J by 7 bases, with 15 bases left in between. The CDR3 DNA follows: TGTGCCAGCAGCTTAGCCTCGTCAGGGGCGCTTGGCTACACCTTC. Amino acid sequence: CASSLASSGALGYTF.

The rearrangement joins TRBV28 to TRBJ2-4; 10 nucleotides match TRBD2. This CDR3 comprises 16 residues. The V gene's germline CDR1 is MDHEN and CDR2 SYDVKM. V gave up 6 bases and J gave up 8 bases; unmatched junction bases: 13. This CDR3 reads CASSTSGVRVMYIQYF. The CDR3 coding sequence is TGTGCCAGCAGCACTAGCGGGGTTCGGGTTATGTACATTCAGTACTTC.

This chain uses TRBV2 with TRBJ1-6; tentatively, D is TRBD1 (6 bases). The germline V and J ends were trimmed by 6 bases and 6 bases, with 12 bases remaining between them. The CDR3 runs to 14 residues. Germline loops: CDR1 SNHLY, CDR2 FYNNEI. DNA for the CDR3: TGTGCCAGCAGCCAAACGGACAGTAATTCACCCCTCCACTTT. This gives the protein CASSQTDSNSPLHF.

The rearrangement uses TRBV20-1 and TRBJ2-7, with 8 bases aligning to TRBD1. Germline loops: CDR1 DFQATT, CDR2 SNEGSKA (reference sequence). The CDR3 has 13 residues. V dropped 3 bases and J dropped 5; count of bases not matched to a gene: 6. CDR3 protein: CSASRQGANEQYF. As DNA, the CDR3 is TGCAGTGCTAGTAGGCAGGGGGCGAACGAGCAGTACTTC.